Given below is one T cell receptor beta chain in context. Terminally differentiated effector memory CD45RA+ cells were left out of the naive CD8 fraction, which was CD45RO-negative and positively selected for CCR7. The data originate from a study of shared clonotypes between healthy human individuals. Trimming took off 3 bases at V and 6 bases at J, with 18 bases between the two ends. The germline V gene has CDR1 MNHEY and CDR2 SMNVEV (reference sequence). This CDR3 is 16 amino acids long. TCRdb's table, derived via immunoSEQ multiplex PCR, lists solely in-frame clones and lacks some. This table holds approximately 2,000,000 clones, 85% to 95% found once.

The chain employs TRBV27 and TRBJ2-1; D is unresolved. Material: naive CD8+ T cells from PBMCs. The clonotype originates from a man aged 18-30 years in good health. Some clones in this sample may be carry-over from other donors' samples. The CDR3 here is CASSFLKGSLPNEQFF. For the CDR3, the DNA is TGTGCCAGCAGTTTCCTAAAGGGTAGCCTGCCCAATGAGCAGTTCTTC.